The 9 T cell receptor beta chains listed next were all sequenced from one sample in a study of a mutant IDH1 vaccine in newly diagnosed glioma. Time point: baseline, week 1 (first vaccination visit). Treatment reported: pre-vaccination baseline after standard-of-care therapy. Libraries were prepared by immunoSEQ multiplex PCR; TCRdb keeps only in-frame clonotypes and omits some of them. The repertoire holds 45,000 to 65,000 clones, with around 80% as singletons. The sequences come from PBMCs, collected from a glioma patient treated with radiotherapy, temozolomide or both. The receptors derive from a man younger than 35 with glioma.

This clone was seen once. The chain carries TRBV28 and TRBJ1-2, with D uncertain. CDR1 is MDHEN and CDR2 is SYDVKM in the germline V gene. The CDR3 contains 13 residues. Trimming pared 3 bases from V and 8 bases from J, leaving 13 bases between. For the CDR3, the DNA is TGTGCCAGCAGTTTCGTGACCGCGGTAGGCTACACCTTC. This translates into CASSFVTAVGYTF.

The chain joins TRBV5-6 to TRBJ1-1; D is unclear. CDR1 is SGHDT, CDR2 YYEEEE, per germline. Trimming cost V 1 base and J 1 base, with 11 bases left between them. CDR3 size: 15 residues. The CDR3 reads CASSLQIARNTEAFF. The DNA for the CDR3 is TGTGCCAGCAGCTTGCAGATCGCAAGGAACACTGAAGCTTTCTTT.

The CDR3 sequence: CASSWRGQGSGELFF. In DNA, the CDR3 is TGTGCCAGCAGCTGGCGAGGACAGGGATCCGGGGAGCTGTTTTTT. The chain recombines TRBV7-2 with TRBJ2-2; 8 positions match TRBD1. CDR1 and CDR2 from the germline V gene are SGHTA and FQGNSA. V lost 4 bases and J lost 6; bases outside the gene matches: 7. CDR3 length equals 15 residues.

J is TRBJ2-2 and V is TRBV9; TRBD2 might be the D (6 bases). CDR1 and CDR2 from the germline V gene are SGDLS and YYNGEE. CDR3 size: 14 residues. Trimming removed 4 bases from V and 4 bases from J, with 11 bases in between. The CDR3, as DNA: TGTGCCAGCAGCTTCGGGACTGTCACCGGGGAGCTGTTTTTT. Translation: CASSFGTVTGELFF.

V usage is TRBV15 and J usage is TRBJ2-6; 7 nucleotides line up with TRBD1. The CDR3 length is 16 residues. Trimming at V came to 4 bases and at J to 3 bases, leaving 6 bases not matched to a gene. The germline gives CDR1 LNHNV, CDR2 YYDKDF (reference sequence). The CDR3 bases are TGTGCCACCAGCATAGGGGGCAGGGATGGGGCCAACGTCCTGACTTTC. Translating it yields CATSIGGRDGANVLTF.

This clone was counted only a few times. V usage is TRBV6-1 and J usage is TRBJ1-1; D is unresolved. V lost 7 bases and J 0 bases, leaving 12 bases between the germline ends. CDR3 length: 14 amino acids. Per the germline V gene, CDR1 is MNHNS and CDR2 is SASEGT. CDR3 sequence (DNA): TGTGCCAGCACCCACGGAAGGGTGAACACTGAAGCTTTCTTT. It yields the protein CASTHGRVNTEAFF.

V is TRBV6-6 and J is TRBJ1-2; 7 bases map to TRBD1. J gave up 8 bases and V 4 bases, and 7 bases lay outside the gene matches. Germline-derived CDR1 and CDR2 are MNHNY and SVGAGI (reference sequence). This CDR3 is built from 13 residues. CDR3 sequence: CASSSLSGGGYTF. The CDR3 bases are TGTGCCAGCAGTTCCTTATCAGGGGGAGGCTACACCTTC.

Written as DNA, the CDR3 is TGTGCCAGCAGCACAGGGATCGAGCAGTACTTC. Its translation is CASSTGIEQYF. This chain uses TRBV27 with TRBJ2-7; TRBD1 is a possible D gene (6 bases). Trimming took off 6 bases at V and 6 bases at J, with 9 bases between the two ends. The germline V gene encodes CDR1 MNHEY and CDR2 SMNVEV (reference sequence). This CDR3 is built from 11 residues.

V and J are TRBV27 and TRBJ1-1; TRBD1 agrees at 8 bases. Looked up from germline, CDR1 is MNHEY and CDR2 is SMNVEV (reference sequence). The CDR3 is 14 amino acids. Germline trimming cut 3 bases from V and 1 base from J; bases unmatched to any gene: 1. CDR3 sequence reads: CASSFRGQNTEAFF. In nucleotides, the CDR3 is TGTGCCAGCAGTTTCAGGGGGCAGAACACTGAAGCTTTCTTT.